Below are 13 T cell receptor beta chains sequenced from a single sample in a study of Graves' ophthalmopathy and Graves' hyperthyroidism. Amplification of the TCR beta CDR3 regions used RNA transcripts (as template). First-round RT-PCR used HTBI primers; second-round multiplex PCR followed. One entry per CDR3 protein, called by TCRdb with MiXCR from the multiplex PCR reads. The sample has over 200,000 distinct CDR3 sequences; over 25% are singletons. The specimen was peripheral blood. All receptors derive from a man between 50 and 59 years old with Graves' ophthalmopathy.

This clonotype was seen at least ten times. The chain recombines TRBV11-2 with TRBJ2-2; 13 positions agree with TRBD2. Trimming cost V 5 bases and J 4 bases; bases outside gene matches: 7. The CDR3 spans 17 residues. Per germline, CDR1 SGHAT and CDR2 FQNNGV. The CDR3 reads CASSLGTSGITTGELFF. The CDR3 DNA reads TGTGCCAGCAGCCTGGGGACTAGCGGGATAACCACCGGGGAGCTGTTTTTT.

This clonotype was detected ten times or more. The genes are TRBV7-9 and TRBJ1-5; D not certain. V was trimmed by 1 base and J by 4 bases, leaving 8 bases between them. CDR1 SEHNR and CDR2 FQNEAQ come from the germline V gene (reference sequence). There are 14 residues in the CDR3. The CDR3 bases are TGTGCCAGCAGCTTAGTGGACGGGAATCAGCCCCAGCATTTT. This gives the protein CASSLVDGNQPQHF.

V gene TRBV28 combines with J gene TRBJ2-7, with a possible D match to TRBD2 (6 bases). CDR3 length: 15 amino acids. CDR1 and CDR2 (germline): MDHEN, SYDVKM. V was pared by 10 bases and J by 0 bases, with 19 bases between. DNA of the CDR3: TGTGCCACCCAAACCCCGGGACTGCGCTCCTACGAGCAGTACTTC. This translates into CATQTPGLRSYEQYF.

The sample holds many counts of this clonotype. The V gene is TRBV4-3, the J gene TRBJ2-7; 7 bases are a match to TRBD2. Germline V gives CDR1 LGHNA, CDR2 YSLEER. The CDR3 contains 14 residues. The ends lost 0 bases at V and 6 bases at J; junction bases unmatched: 5. The CDR3 loop reads CASSQDREGLEQYF. The CDR3 DNA follows: TGCGCCAGCAGCCAAGATAGGGAGGGGCTCGAGCAGTACTTC.

The J gene is TRBJ1-5, the V gene TRBV6-1, with D perhaps TRBD1 (5 bases). CDR1 MNHNS and CDR2 SASEGT come from the germline V gene. V was shortened by 5 bases and J by 4 bases, with 9 bases between the two germline ends. CDR3 length: 13 residues. CDR3 bases: TGTGCCAGCAGTACAAGGGGAAATCAGCCCCAGCATTTT. Translation: CASSTRGNQPQHF.

This clonotype occurred many times. The chain joins TRBV18 to TRBJ1-2; no clear D gene. CDR1 is KGHSH and CDR2 is LQKENI in the germline V gene. The V end lost 3 bases, the J end lost 1 base, and 15 bases lay between the germline ends. CDR3 length equals 16 residues. The CDR3 spells CASSPERGPYNYGYTF. DNA for the CDR3: TGTGCCAGCTCACCGGAAAGAGGCCCCTATAACTATGGCTACACCTTC.

The rearrangement links TRBV6-2 or TRBV6-3 to TRBJ2-7, with D maybe TRBD2 (6 bases). The CDR3 loop spans 16 amino acids. Germline V gene lookup returns CDR1 MNHEY and CDR2 SVGEGT. The V end lost 5 bases, the J end lost 0 bases, and 17 bases lay between the germline ends. The chain's CDR3 is CASSGGLADSSYEQYF. CDR3 DNA sequence: TGTGCCAGCAGTGGGGGTTTAGCGGATTCCTCCTACGAGCAGTACTTC.

Turning to this clonotype: Being one base from a much bigger clone, this may be a read error. The conserved final phenylalanine or tryptophan is absent from the CDR3, which likely points to a read error. The chain employs TRBV4-1 and TRBJ2-7; a possible D gene is TRBD1 (7 bases). V lost 4 bases and J lost 1, with 11 bases in between. Germline lookup yields CDR1 MGHRA and CDR2 YSYEKL. This CDR3 contains 14 residues. The CDR3 coding sequence is TGCGCCAGCAGCCCACAGGGGACTTCCTACGAGCAGTACTCC. Its translation: CASSPQGTSYEQYS.

This clonotype appeared many times. V usage is TRBV7-9 and J usage is TRBJ2-5; D is uncertain. CDR3 length: 14 residues. Looked up from germline, CDR1 is SEHNR and CDR2 is FQNEAQ (reference sequence). V dropped 5 bases and J dropped 1 base, with 11 bases sitting between them. In DNA form, the CDR3 reads TGTGCCAGCAGCCCAAACGGCGGCCAAGAGACCCAGTACTTC. Translation: CASSPNGGQETQYF.

This clonotype was observed many times. The rearrangement joins TRBV28 to TRBJ2-5; D possibly corresponds to TRBD2 (6 bases). V was cut by 7 bases and J by 3 bases, with 21 bases left in between. The germline gives CDR1 MDHEN, CDR2 SYDVKM. This CDR3 is 16 amino acids long. CDR3 region: CASKFQSGFSKETQYF. As DNA, the CDR3 is TGTGCCAGCAAGTTCCAAAGCGGGTTCTCCAAAGAGACCCAGTACTTC. The full variable domain, rest sourced from reference TRBV28 and TRBJ2-5, is DVKVTQSSRYLVKRTGEKVFLECVQDMDHENMFWYRQDPGLGLRLIYFSYDVKMKEKGDIPEGYSVSREKKERFSLILESASTNQTSMYLCASKFQSGFSKETQYFGPGTRLLVL.

Many counts were recorded for this clonotype. The J gene is TRBJ2-2, the V gene TRBV28, with 10 bases aligning to TRBD2. Germline V gene lookup returns CDR1 MDHEN and CDR2 SYDVKM. The junction had 11 bases not matched to a gene; V was cut back by 3 bases and J by 4 bases. CDR3 length equals 18 residues. CDR3 in amino acids: CASSFEREGLFSTGELFF. CDR3 bases: TGTGCCAGCAGTTTTGAGCGGGAGGGCCTCTTCTCCACCGGGGAGCTGTTTTTT.

This clonotype was recorded only once. J is TRBJ2-5 and V is TRBV6-2 or TRBV6-3; 9 bases agree with TRBD2. Losses at the gene ends were 0 bases for V and 14 bases for J; bases not matched to a gene: 7. The CDR3 is made up of 13 amino acids. Germline V lookup: CDR1 MNHEY, CDR2 SVGEGT. The CDR3 coding sequence is TGTGCCAGCAGTTACTCACCAGCGGGAGGCCCCTACTTC. Protein product: CASSYSPAGGPYF.

This clonotype was recorded at least ten times. The genes are TRBV11-1 and TRBJ2-7; possible D gene TRBD1, 5 bases. From germline, CDR1 is SGHAT and CDR2 FQDESV (reference sequence). This CDR3 spans 14 amino acids. V was pared by 5 bases and J by 9 bases, with 20 bases between. The CDR3 spells CASSLRQGFSGQYF. The CDR3, as DNA: TGTGCCAGCAGCCTTCGGCAGGGCTTCTCCGGGCAGTACTTC. The variable domain in full, with the rest retrieved from reference TRBV11-1 and TRBJ2-7, is EAEVAQSPRYKITEKSQAVAFWCDPISGHATLYWYRQILGQGPELLVQFQDESVVDDSQLPKDRFSAERLKGVDSTLKIQPAELGDSAMYLCASSLRQGFSGQYFGPGTRLTVT.